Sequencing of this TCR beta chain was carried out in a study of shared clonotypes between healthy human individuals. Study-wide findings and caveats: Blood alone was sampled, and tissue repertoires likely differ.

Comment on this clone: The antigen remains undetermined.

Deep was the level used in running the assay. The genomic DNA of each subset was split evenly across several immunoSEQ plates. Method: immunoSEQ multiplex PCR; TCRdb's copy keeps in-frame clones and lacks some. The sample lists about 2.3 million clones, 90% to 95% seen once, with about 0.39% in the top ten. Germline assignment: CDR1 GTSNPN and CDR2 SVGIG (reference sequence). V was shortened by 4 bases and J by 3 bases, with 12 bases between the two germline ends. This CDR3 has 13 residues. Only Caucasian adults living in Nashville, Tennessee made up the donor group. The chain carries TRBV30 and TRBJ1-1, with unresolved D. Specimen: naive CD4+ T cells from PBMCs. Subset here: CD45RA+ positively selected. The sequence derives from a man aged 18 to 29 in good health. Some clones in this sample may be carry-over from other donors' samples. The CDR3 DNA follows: TGTGCCTGGATAGCGTGGGGTGACACTGAAGCTTTCTTT. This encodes CAWIAWGDTEAFF.